These T cell receptor beta chains were read from a single sample in a study of blood T cells in healthy people across ages. MiXCR, applied by TCRdb to the 5' RACE reads, yields one record per CDR3 protein. The data contain around 2 million distinct CDR3 sequences, about two fifths of them singletons. Sequencing was done on a sample of blood. Receptors were obtained from a human donor in good health. CDR3s include the opening cysteine and the closing phenylalanine or tryptophan. The D gene is left open where the match is weak. Clone sizes are given selectively: once, few, many, or a class where the clone is expanded.

j_gene,d_gene,v_gene,abundance,CDR3aa,CDR3nt
TRBJ2-1,TRBD1,TRBV12-3/TRBV12-4,NA,CASSRDSVSYNEQFF,TGTGCCAGCAGTCGGGACAGCGTCTCCTACAATGAGCAGTTCTTC
TRBJ2-7,TRBD1,TRBV6-2/TRBV6-3,NA,CASSSSSSGQGIYEQYF,TGTGCCAGCAGTTCCTCGTCATCGGGACAGGGGATCTACGAGCAGTACTTC
TRBJ2-6,NA,TRBV5-1,NA,CAGSLGGSGANVLTF,TGCGCCGGCAGCTTGGGTGGTTCTGGGGCCAACGTCCTGACTTTC
TRBJ2-4,NA,TRBV7-2,few,CASRPAGGIGKNIQYF,TGTGCCAGCCGACCAGCCGGGGGTATTGGCAAAAACATTCAGTACTTC
TRBJ1-1,NA,TRBV20-1,NA,CSAPPLPLTAFF,TGCAGTGCCCCCCCCCTCCCCTTGACAGCTTTCTTT
TRBJ2-7,NA,TRBV11-2,NA,CASSLGRGPLYEQYF,TGTGCCAGCAGCTTAGGTCGGGGACCTCTCTACGAGCAGTACTTC
TRBJ2-7,TRBD2,TRBV4-1,NA,CASSHIGGAPHEQYF,TGCGCCAGCAGCCACATCGGGGGGGCCCCGCACGAGCAGTACTTC
TRBJ1-2,NA,TRBV29-1,NA,CSVEDPQGGYTF,TGCAGCGTTGAAGATCCTCAGGGAGGCTACACCTTC
TRBJ1-6,NA,TRBV11-2,NA,CASKDSNSPLHF,TGTGCCAGCAAGGACAGTAATTCACCCCTCCACTTT
TRBJ1-1,NA,TRBV7-3,NA,CASSLSSGGGETAFF,TGTGCCAGCAGCTTAAGTTCGGGGGGCGGCGAGACGGCTTTCTTT
TRBJ1-1,TRBD1,TRBV6-5,NA,CASSYTGTATEAFF,TGTGCCAGCAGTTATACCGGGACAGCAACTGAAGCTTTCTTT
TRBJ2-5,TRBD2,TRBV20-1,NA,CSARELAGVYQETQYF,TGCAGTGCTAGAGAGTTAGCGGGGGTATACCAAGAGACCCAGTACTTC
TRBJ2-4,TRBD2,TRBV24-1,many,CATSDFLAGGIQYF,TGTGCCACCAGTGATTTCCTAGCGGGTGGCATTCAGTACTTC
TRBJ2-7,NA,TRBV29-1,many,CSVSQGSYEQYF,TGCAGCGTTTCTCAGGGGTCCTACGAGCAGTACTTC
TRBJ2-5,TRBD1,TRBV28,NA,CASIPGRETGGYGQYF,TGTGCCAGCATCCCCGGCAGGGAGACAGGGGGATACGGGCAGTACTTC
TRBJ2-1,NA,TRBV7-2,NA,CASRHPRTYNEQFF,TGTGCCAGCAGACATCCCAGGACATACAATGAGCAGTTCTTC
TRBJ2-5,TRBD1,TRBV2,NA,CASSSQTGVKETQYF,TGTGCCAGCAGTTCCCAGACAGGGGTAAAAGAGACCCAGTACTTC
TRBJ1-2,NA,TRBV29-1,NA,CSVVGGTRYGYTF,TGCAGCGTTGTAGGGGGAACACGCTATGGCTACACCTTC
TRBJ2-5,NA,TRBV2,few,CASSSGPTMETQYF,TGTGCCAGCAGCTCCGGGCCCACGATGGAGACCCAGTACTTC
TRBJ1-5,NA,TRBV6-1,NA,CASSERGGLGVQPQHF,TGTGCCAGCAGTGAACGCGGGGGGTTGGGAGTCCAGCCCCAGCATTTT
TRBJ2-3,TRBD2,TRBV28,NA,CAHLGRGGGTDTQYF,TGTGCCCACCTCGGGAGGGGTGGGGGCACAGATACGCAGTATTTT
TRBJ2-3,TRBD2,TRBV14,NA,CASSRLSGGSTDTQYF,TGTGCCAGCAGCCGACTAAGCGGGGGCAGCACAGATACGCAGTATTTT
TRBJ2-3,NA,TRBV7-9,NA,CTSSLGGTDTQYF,TGTACCAGCAGCTTAGGTGGGACAGATACGCAGTATTTT
TRBJ1-6,NA,TRBV6-5,few,CASCGVYSPLHF,TGTGCCAGCTGTGGGGTGTATTCACCCCTCCACTTT
TRBJ2-7,TRBD1,TRBV28,NA,CASSLTGAMAYEQYF,TGTGCCAGCAGTTTAACAGGGGCTATGGCCTACGAGCAGTACTTC
TRBJ1-2,NA,TRBV9,few,CASSTTGEPADYGYTF,TGTGCCAGCAGCACAACAGGAGAACCCGCTGACTATGGCTACACCTTC
TRBJ2-5,NA,TRBV15,few,CATSLLDSQGFGETQYF,TGTGCCACCAGCTTACTTGACAGTCAGGGATTCGGGGAGACCCAGTACTTC
TRBJ1-2,NA,TRBV20-1,many,CSARRVNYGYTF,TGCAGTGCTAGGAGGGTTAACTATGGCTACACCTTC
TRBJ2-1,TRBD1,TRBV20-1,once,CSAWTGLSYNEQFF,TGCAGTGCTTGGACAGGCCTGTCCTACAATGAGCAGTTCTTC
TRBJ1-6,NA,TRBV7-9,NA,CARHGGARTSPLHF,TGTGCCAGGCACGGGGGAGCTAGGACTTCACCCCTCCACTTT